The 21 T cell receptor beta chains given below trace back to one sample, sequenced in a study of cytomegalovirus exposure and HLA in healthy donors. The PCR used 60 Vbeta and 13 Jbeta primers. Sequenced by immunoSEQ multiplex PCR; TCRdb stores in-frame clones only, minus some. Seen here are roughly 100,000 clones, 60% to 80% observed once, and the top ten hold roughly 4%. The sample comprised PBMCs. These receptors all stem from a man between 50 and 59 years old in good health and CMV-seropositive.

This clone is medium-sized by share. This chain uses TRBV19 with TRBJ2-1; D might be TRBD2 (5 bases). Trimming took 0 bases from V and 0 from J, leaving 12 bases between them. Per the germline V gene, CDR1 is LNHDA and CDR2 is SQIVND (reference sequence). There are 17 residues in the CDR3. This CDR3 is CASSIDEAASSYNEQFF. The CDR3 DNA sequence: TGTGCCAGTAGTATAGATGAAGCGGCCAGCTCCTACAATGAGCAGTTCTTC. The whole variable domain, remainder taken from reference TRBV19 and TRBJ2-1, is DGGITQSPKYLFRKEGQNVTLSCEQNLNHDAMYWYRQDPGQGLRLIYYSQIVNDFQKGDIAEGYSVSREKKESFPLTVTSAQKNPTAFYLCASSIDEAASSYNEQFFGPGTRLTVL.

The DNA for the CDR3 is TGTGCCAGCAGCTACACGGCGGCCTCCTACAATGAGCAGTTCTTC. It encodes CASSYTAASYNEQFF. This sequence joins TRBV9 and TRBJ2-1, with D unclear. With 4 bases removed from V and 0 bases from J, the gap between germline ends came to 11 bases. CDR3 size: 15 residues. The V gene's germline CDR1 is SGDLS and CDR2 YYNGEE.

Details on this clone: A junction boundary mismatches the germline segment, possibly from a read error. This chain links TRBV27 with TRBJ2-7; D ambiguous. Germline loops: CDR1 MNHEY, CDR2 SMNVEV (reference sequence). CDR3 length equals 8 residues. The CDR3 nucleotides are TGTGCCAGCCCCCGCCGCAGATTC. Its protein is CASPRRRF.

In its sample, this clone was seen a few times. The rearrangement uses TRBV7-6 and TRBJ1-1; TRBD1 might be the D (5 bases). Trimming pared 4 bases from V and 1 base from J, leaving 7 bases between. Germline V gives CDR1 SGHVS, CDR2 FNYEAQ. The CDR3 sequence is 13 residues long. The CDR3 bases are TGTGCCAGCAGCTCGGACACGAACACTGAAGCTTTCTTT. Its translation: CASSSDTNTEAFF.

This chain joins TRBV7-2 and TRBJ2-5; D is unclear. The V and J ends lost 7 bases and 2 bases respectively, with 20 bases between them. Germline lookup yields CDR1 SGHTA and CDR2 FQGNSA. The CDR3 length is 16 residues. The CDR3 DNA reads as TGTGCCAGCACCCTTCGCCTGAGGTCTCAACAAGAGACCCAGTACTTC. This codes for CASTLRLRSQQETQYF.

The chain links TRBV6-1 to TRBJ2-5, with 7 bases aligning to TRBD2. V lost 3 bases, J lost 9 bases, and 10 bases stayed unmatched. The germline V gene encodes CDR1 MNHNS and CDR2 SASEGT. CDR3 size: 14 residues. The chain's CDR3 is CASSDGGGVVSQYF. The DNA of the CDR3 is TGTGCCAGCAGTGATGGGGGGGGAGTTGTTTCCCAGTACTTC.

This clone was counted between two and nine times. This chain joins TRBV2 and TRBJ2-2; the D gene is possibly TRBD1 (6 bases). CDR3 length equals 16 residues. Trimming removed 3 bases at V and 4 bases at J, with 15 bases between. CDR1 and CDR2 from the germline V gene are SNHLY and FYNNEI. CDR3 protein: CASSDNAGVFTGELFF. The CDR3 nucleotides are TGTGCCAGCAGTGACAACGCAGGGGTTTTCACCGGGGAGCTGTTTTTT.

V and J are TRBV25-1 and TRBJ2-7; the D is unclear. CDR3 size: 15 residues. From germline, CDR1 is MGHDK and CDR2 SYGVNS. V lost 1 base, J lost 5 bases, and 15 bases lay in between. The CDR3 loop reads CASSESAGLVHEQYF. DNA for the CDR3: TGTGCCAGCAGTGAATCGGCAGGATTAGTCCACGAGCAGTACTTC.

The chain recombines TRBV25-1 with TRBJ2-2; 8 bases are a match to TRBD2. Germline V lookup: CDR1 MGHDK, CDR2 SYGVNS. V shed 6 bases and J 6 bases; nucleotides not matched to a gene: 3. CDR3 length equals 13 residues. This CDR3 reads CASRSRGAGELFF. Written as DNA, the CDR3 is TGTGCCAGCAGATCGCGGGGGGCCGGGGAGCTGTTTTTT.

The chain joins TRBV27 to TRBJ1-1; 7 bases fit TRBD1. The junction had 10 bases not matched to a gene; V was cut back by 5 bases and J by 4 bases. Germline CDR1 and CDR2: MNHEY and SMNVEV (reference sequence). This CDR3 spans 15 amino acids. Here the CDR3 DNA reads TGTGCCAGCAGTCCCGAAACAGGGGCTCTCACTGAAGCTTTCTTT. Translated, it gives CASSPETGALTEAFF.

The V gene is TRBV25-1, the J gene TRBJ2-7, with unresolved D. This CDR3 has 12 residues. Germline CDR1 is MGHDK and CDR2 is SYGVNS. V gave up 0 bases and J gave up 3 bases, with 3 bases separating them. The CDR3 DNA sequence: TGTGCCAGCAGTGAATATCTCTACGAGCAGTACTTC. The encoded protein is CASSEYLYEQYF.

In its sample, this clone was seen a few times. The chain recombines TRBV28 with TRBJ1-4; D gene unclear. The germline V gene encodes CDR1 MDHEN and CDR2 SYDVKM. This CDR3 comprises 13 residues. Between the trimmed V and J ends, which lost 6 bases and 5 bases, there was a span of 10 bases. This CDR3 reads CASRSYSNEKLFF. The CDR3 coding sequence is TGTGCCAGCAGATCTTACAGCAATGAAAAACTGTTTTTT. The variable domain in full, completed from reference TRBV28 and TRBJ1-4, reads DVKVTQSSRYLVKRTGEKVFLECVQDMDHENMFWYRQDPGLGLRLIYFSYDVKMKEKGDIPEGYSVSREKKERFSLILESASTNQTSMYLCASRSYSNEKLFFGSGTQLSVL.

The rearrangement links TRBV28 to TRBJ1-6; TRBD1 might be the D (5 bases). This CDR3 contains 14 residues. Trimming shortened V by 6 bases and J by 9 bases, and 15 bases separated the two germline ends. Per germline, CDR1 MDHEN and CDR2 SYDVKM. Here the CDR3 reads CASSTGPLGSPLHF. The CDR3, as DNA: TGTGCCAGCAGCACAGGTCCCCTAGGTTCACCCCTCCACTTT.

The chain links TRBV11-2 to TRBJ2-7; D is perhaps TRBD1 (6 bases). The CDR3 is 16 amino acids. The germline CDR1 and CDR2 sequences are SGHAT and FQNNGV. V dropped 0 bases and J dropped 2 bases, with 14 bases sitting between them. CDR3 protein: CASSLDTGSFAYEQYF. CDR3 bases: TGTGCCAGCAGCTTAGATACAGGGAGTTTCGCCTACGAGCAGTACTTC.

This sequence joins TRBV9 and TRBJ2-3; 13 positions agree with TRBD2. Trimming took 0 bases from V and 2 from J; bases not matched to a gene: 6. The germline CDR1 and CDR2 sequences are SGDLS and YYNGEE. The CDR3 covers 18 residues. CDR3 sequence: CASSVAGLAGDDTDTQYF. For the CDR3, the DNA is TGTGCCAGCAGCGTAGCAGGACTAGCGGGAGACGACACAGATACGCAGTATTTT.

The chain carries TRBV29-1 and TRBJ1-1, with TRBD1 matching over 7 bases. V shed 6 bases and J 5 bases; nucleotides not matched to a gene: 3. The CDR3 is made up of 11 amino acids. Germline V gene data show CDR1 as SQVTM and CDR2 as ANQGSEA. Written as DNA, the CDR3 is TGCAGCGTGGCCAGGGGGACTGAAGCTTTCTTT. Translated: CSVARGTEAFF.

This clone was detected only a few times. V usage is TRBV28 and J usage is TRBJ2-7, with a weak D call TRBD2 (5 bases). Trimming stripped 3 bases from V and 1 base from J, with 19 bases between. Germline values: CDR1 MDHEN, CDR2 SYDVKM. The CDR3 is 17 amino acids. The DNA of the CDR3 is TGTGCCAGCAGTTTTGGCGGCTCGAGCGGCTATTCCTACGAGCAGTACTTC. Protein sequence: CASSFGGSSGYSYEQYF.

The genes are TRBV6-6 and TRBJ1-5; D is unclear. This CDR3 region has 15 residues. Germline V CDR1 and CDR2: MNHNY, SVGAGI (reference sequence). The germline V and J ends were trimmed by 4 bases and 9 bases, with 19 bases remaining between them. The CDR3 loop is CASSSPERQFLPQHF. Written as DNA, the CDR3 is TGTGCCAGCAGTTCCCCGGAGAGGCAGTTTCTGCCCCAGCATTTT.

This chain joins TRBV7-2 and TRBJ2-5; 11 bases map to TRBD2. CDR1 and CDR2 from the germline V gene are SGHTA and FQGNSA. J lost 2 bases, V lost 5 bases, and 10 bases had no gene match. CDR3 size: 17 residues. CDR3 in DNA: TGTGCCAGCAGCCCGTTTAGCGGGAGGGGACAGCAAGAGACCCAGTACTTC. Translation gives CASSPFSGRGQQETQYF. The variable domain in full, completed from reference TRBV7-2 and TRBJ2-5, reads GAGVSQSPSNKVTEKGKDVELRCDPISGHTALYWYRQSLGQGLEFLIYFQGNSAPDKSGLPSDRFSAERTGGSVSTLTIQRTQQEDSAVYLCASSPFSGRGQQETQYFGPGTRLLVL.

In DNA form, the CDR3 reads TGCGCCAGCAGCATCGGACAGAAAACCTACGAGCAGTACTTC. Encoded protein: CASSIGQKTYEQYF. The rearrangement uses TRBV5-1 and TRBJ2-7; the D gene is possibly TRBD1 (6 bases). CDR3 length: 14 residues. CDR1 SGHRS and CDR2 YFSETQ come from the germline V gene. V was cut by 4 bases and J by 2 bases, with 13 bases left in between. The complete variable domain, with remaining parts taken from reference TRBV5-1 and TRBJ2-7, reads KAGVTQTPRYLIKTRGQQVTLSCSPISGHRSVSWYQQTPGQGLQFLFEYFSETQRNKGNFPGRFSGRQFSNSRSEMNVSTLELGDSALYLCASSIGQKTYEQYFGPGTRLTVT.

The chain recombines TRBV7-9 with TRBJ2-6; 12 bases are a match to TRBD1. Germline CDR1 is SEHNR and CDR2 is FQNEAQ (reference sequence). J gave up 1 base and V 3 bases, and 4 bases lay outside the gene matches. The CDR3 is 18 residues long. CDR3 region: CASSFGTGGVSGANVLTF. The CDR3 DNA follows: TGTGCCAGCAGCTTCGGGACAGGGGGCGTTTCTGGGGCCAACGTCCTGACTTTC.